Given below is one TCR beta chain in context. The data were obtained in a study of blood T cell repertoires in COVID-19. The length of the CDR3 is 17 residues. Germline values: CDR1 PRHDT, CDR2 FYEKMQ (reference sequence). The V and J ends lost 2 bases and 2 bases respectively, with 16 bases between them. Measured with immunoSEQ multiplex PCR; TCRdb has only the in-frame clones, and not every one. The sample shows 200,000 to 300,000 clones, roughly nine tenths of them seen only once. The sample was peripheral blood. This chain connects TRBV13 to TRBJ2-1; weak D call: TRBD1 (6 bases). This receptor was taken from a man between 60 and 75 years old who had recovered from COVID-19. The CDR3 DNA is TGTGCCAGCAGCTTACGGGTAGGGACAAAAGCCTACAATGAGCAGTTCTTC. This codes for CASSLRVGTKAYNEQFF.